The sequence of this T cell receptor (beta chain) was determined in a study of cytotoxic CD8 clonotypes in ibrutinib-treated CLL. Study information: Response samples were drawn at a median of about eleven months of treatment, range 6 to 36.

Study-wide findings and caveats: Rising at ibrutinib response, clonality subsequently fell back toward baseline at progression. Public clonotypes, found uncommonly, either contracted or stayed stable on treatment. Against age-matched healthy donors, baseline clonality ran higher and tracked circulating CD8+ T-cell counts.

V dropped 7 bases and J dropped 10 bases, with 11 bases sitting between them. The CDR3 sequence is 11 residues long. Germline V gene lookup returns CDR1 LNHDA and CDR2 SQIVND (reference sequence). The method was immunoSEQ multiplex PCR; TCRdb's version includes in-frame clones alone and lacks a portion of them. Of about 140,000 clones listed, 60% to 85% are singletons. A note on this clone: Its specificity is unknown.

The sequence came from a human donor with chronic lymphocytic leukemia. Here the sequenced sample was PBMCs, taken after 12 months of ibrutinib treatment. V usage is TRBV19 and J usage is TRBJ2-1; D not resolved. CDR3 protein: CASTYRQEQFF. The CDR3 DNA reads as TGTGCCAGTACCTACCGTCAGGAGCAGTTCTTC.